The 29 T cell receptor beta chains presented below share a single source sample, sequenced in a study of regulatory T cells in long-lasting Graves disease. HTBI primers from iRepertoire and Arm-PCR of CDR3 regions yielded the TCR beta libraries. Via MiXCR, TCRdb re-called the multiplex PCR reads, giving one row per CDR3 protein. The sample has roughly 500,000 distinct CDR3 sequences, around 21% seen once. The time point here: persistent/refractory GD, antithyroid drugs over 5 years with positive TRAb. Researchers made the TCR library from RNA that was extracted from PBMCs. The sample consisted of peripheral blood mononuclear cells (PBMCs), taken when the disease was refractory, from a patient treated with antithyroid drugs. The receptors originated from a female donor with Graves disease.

V is TRBV6-1 and J is TRBJ2-7; TRBD2 agrees at 8 bases. This CDR3 comprises 17 residues. Germline V CDR1 and CDR2: MNHNS, SASEGT. V lost 5 bases, J lost 0 bases, and 12 bases stayed unmatched. The CDR3 region has the DNA TGTGCCAGCAGTCGTCGTTCCGGGACTAGGTACTCCTACGAGCAGTACTTC. Its translation: CASSRRSGTRYSYEQYF.

There are many counts of this clonotype. CDR3 sequence reads: CASSQGPATGELFF. The CDR3 nucleotides read TGTGCCAGCAGTCAGGGCCCGGCGACCGGGGAGCTGTTTTTT. This rearrangement joins TRBV12-3 or TRBV12-4 to TRBJ2-2; weak D call: TRBD1 (5 bases). This CDR3 is 14 amino acids long. V was cut by 5 bases and J by 5 bases, with 12 bases left in between.

In its sample, this clonotype was seen many times. The chain couples TRBV7-2 to TRBJ2-5, with 7 bases matching TRBD2. CDR3 length equals 15 residues. The V gene's germline CDR1 is SGHTA and CDR2 FQGNSA. V was clipped by 3 bases and J by 5 bases; unmatched bases: 9. CDR3 residues: CASSLGGAGAETQYF. In DNA form, the CDR3 reads TGTGCCAGCAGCTTGGGAGGGGCGGGAGCGGAGACCCAGTACTTC.

This clonotype was recorded at least ten times. The chain is built from TRBV12-3 or TRBV12-4 and TRBJ1-1; D is unclear. V lost 11 bases and J 1 base, leaving 11 bases between the germline ends. The CDR3 loop spans 12 amino acids. The CDR3 sequence is CAGSFGNTEAFF. The CDR3 DNA reads as TGTGCCGGTTCTTTCGGGAACACTGAAGCTTTCTTT.

This clonotype appeared many times. The chain couples TRBV18 to TRBJ2-5; D is undetermined. Germline assignment: CDR1 KGHSH and CDR2 LQKENI. V dropped 4 bases and J dropped 0 bases, with 9 bases sitting between them. The CDR3 spans 14 residues. CDR3 sequence: CASSLTNDQETQYF. Here the CDR3 DNA reads TGTGCCAGCTCACTAACGAATGACCAAGAGACCCAGTACTTC.

In its sample, this clonotype was seen a few times. This chain links TRBV10-3 with TRBJ1-1; D uncertain. V lost 6 bases and J 3 bases, leaving 8 bases between the germline ends. The CDR3 runs 12 residues. Germline CDR1 is ENHRY and CDR2 is SYGVKD. CDR3 DNA: TGTGCCATCAGGGACGGATACACTGAAGCTTTCTTT. Translation gives CAIRDGYTEAFF.

On this clonotype: A read error may account for a junction end that differs from germline. The gene calls are TRBV20-1 and TRBJ2-2; possibly TRBD2 for D (5 bases). This CDR3 contains 14 residues. Germline V gene lookup returns CDR1 DFQATT and CDR2 SNEGSKA (reference sequence). CDR3 amino acids: CSARDRANTGELSF. The CDR3 nucleotides are TGCAGTGCTAGGGATAGGGCGAACACCGGGGAGCTGTCTTTT.

The chain links TRBV3-1 to TRBJ2-1; D uncertain. CDR1 LGHDT and CDR2 YNNKEL come from the germline V gene (reference sequence). There are 13 residues in the CDR3. Trimming left V 2 bases short and J 10 bases short, with 12 bases between. CDR3 loop: CASSQLGPEEQFF. CDR3 in DNA: TGTGCCAGCAGCCAACTCGGACCAGAGGAGCAGTTCTTC.

The chain is built from TRBV7-3 and TRBJ2-5; D is undetermined. Trimming left V 5 bases short and J 2 bases short, with 9 bases between. CDR1 and CDR2 (germline): SGHTA, FQGTGA. This CDR3 comprises 13 residues. CDR3 in amino acids: CASSPWAQETQYF. CDR3 DNA sequence: TGTGCCAGCAGCCCTTGGGCGCAAGAGACCCAGTACTTC.

The V call is TRBV20-1, the J call TRBJ1-6; no clear D gene. Trimming took 0 bases from V and 15 from J, leaving 9 bases between them. Germline V CDR1 and CDR2: DFQATT, SNEGSKA (reference sequence). This CDR3 is 11 amino acids long. This CDR3 reads CSARDYYVLHF. CDR3 in DNA: TGCAGTGCTAGAGACTATTACGTCCTCCACTTT.

With regard to this clonotype: A much larger clone lies one base from this, so it may be a read error. The gene calls are TRBV6-8 and TRBJ1-2; 10 bases fit TRBD1. CDR1 is MNHGY and CDR2 is SAAAGT in the germline V gene. The CDR3 length is 17 residues. CDR3 sequence reads: CAGSQDGTGEVNYGYTF. In DNA form, the CDR3 reads TGTGCCGGCAGTCAAGACGGGACAGGGGAGGTCAACTATGGCTACACCTTC.

This clonotype appeared many times. This sequence joins TRBV6-1 and TRBJ2-7, with D hard to call. Trimming cost V 8 bases and J 1 base, with 12 bases left between them. This CDR3 is 13 amino acids long. In germline, CDR1 is MNHNS, CDR2 SASEGT. The CDR3 reads CASLEASSYEQYF. CDR3 coding DNA: TGTGCCAGCCTTGAAGCCAGTTCCTACGAGCAGTACTTC.

In this sample, this clonotype turned up many times. The chain combines TRBV3-1 with TRBJ1-2; the match to TRBD1 covers 8 bases. CDR1 and CDR2 (germline): LGHDT, YNNKEL (reference sequence). V was pared by 1 base and J by 2 bases, with 3 bases of the junction left unmatched. CDR3 length equals 15 residues. CDR3 sequence: CASSQAGQGNYGYTF. The CDR3 coding sequence is TGTGCCAGCAGCCAAGCAGGACAGGGCAACTATGGCTACACCTTC.

This clonotype was found many times. J is TRBJ2-7 and V is TRBV20-1; D is ambiguous. The length of the CDR3 is 11 residues. Germline values: CDR1 DFQATT, CDR2 SNEGSKA (reference sequence). V was trimmed by 4 bases and J by 3 bases, leaving 7 bases between them. CDR3 sequence reads: CSAMTGYEQYF. Here the CDR3 DNA reads TGCAGTGCTATGACTGGCTACGAGCAGTACTTC.

This clonotype was counted at least ten times. V and J are TRBV6-1 and TRBJ1-2, with D perhaps TRBD1 (5 bases). There are 12 residues in the CDR3. CDR1 is MNHNS and CDR2 is SASEGT in the germline V gene. V lost 11 bases and J 5 bases, leaving 15 bases between the germline ends. The CDR3 DNA reads as TGTGCCGGATGGGACGGTCGATATGGCTACACCTTC. Its translation: CAGWDGRYGYTF.

In its sample, this clonotype was seen a few times. The rearrangement uses TRBV14 and TRBJ2-5; TRBD1 matches 9 bases. The length of the CDR3 is 16 residues. The V segment lost 4 bases and the J segment 5 bases; nucleotides outside the gene matches: 11. CDR1 and CDR2 (germline): SGHDN, FVKESK. CDR3 DNA sequence: TGTGCCAGCAGCCCGGACAGGGGCCTGGTAGTTGAGACCCAGTACTTC. It encodes CASSPDRGLVVETQYF.

This clonotype was recorded a few times. A much larger clone is a single base away; this may be a read error. The J gene is TRBJ2-7, the V gene TRBV7-9; a possible D gene is TRBD1 (5 bases). The germline V and J ends were trimmed by 3 bases and 6 bases, with 12 bases remaining between them. The CDR3 extends over 13 amino acids. Looked up from germline, CDR1 is SEHNR and CDR2 is FQNEAQ (reference sequence). The chain's CDR3 is CASSFEAGSEQYF. CDR3 coding DNA: TGTGCCAGCAGCTTCGAGGCAGGGTCCGAGCAGTACTTC.

In this sample, this clonotype turned up many times. The gene calls are TRBV19 and TRBJ2-7; 10 positions match TRBD1. Per germline, CDR1 LNHDA and CDR2 SQIVND (reference sequence). V was clipped by 5 bases and J by 3 bases; unmatched bases: 4. The CDR3 runs 14 residues. CDR3 in amino acids: CASSAGQGDYEQYF. In nucleotides, the CDR3 is TGTGCCAGTAGTGCCGGACAGGGGGACTACGAGCAGTACTTC. Using reference TRBV19 and TRBJ2-7 for the parts outside the CDR3, the full variable domain is DGGITQSPKYLFRKEGQNVTLSCEQNLNHDAMYWYRQDPGQGLRLIYYSQIVNDFQKGDIAEGYSVSREKKESFPLTVTSAQKNPTAFYLCASSAGQGDYEQYFGPGTRLTVT.

In regard to this clonotype: One base away lies a much larger clone, so this may be a sequencing read error. The genes are TRBV15 and TRBJ1-2; 7 bases map to TRBD1. Germline-derived CDR1 and CDR2 are LNHNV and YYDKDF (reference sequence). The CDR3 consists of 14 residues. In DNA, the CDR3 is TGTGTCACCAGCAGGGGACAGATCCGGTATGGCTACACCTTC. It codes for CVTSRGQIRYGYTF.

This clonotype appeared many times. The chain recombines TRBV29-1 with TRBJ2-7; 10 bases are a match to TRBD1. The CDR3 covers 14 residues. Trimming cost V 3 bases and J 2 bases; bases outside gene matches: 4. Per germline, CDR1 SQVTM and CDR2 ANQGSEA. The CDR3 loop is CSVEEGTGAYEQYF. The CDR3 DNA sequence: TGCAGCGTTGAGGAGGGGACAGGGGCCTACGAGCAGTACTTC.

V usage is TRBV15 and J usage is TRBJ2-7; D uncertain. Trimming took off 5 bases at V and 2 bases at J, with 13 bases between the two ends. The CDR3 is 14 residues long. The germline V gene encodes CDR1 LNHNV and CDR2 YYDKDF (reference sequence). Here the CDR3 DNA reads TGTGCCACCAGCCTCCCCGAGAGGACCTACGAGCAGTACTTC. Translated: CATSLPERTYEQYF.

This chain joins TRBV2 and TRBJ2-3, with 11 nucleotides matching TRBD2. CDR3 size: 15 residues. The germline V gene encodes CDR1 SNHLY and CDR2 FYNNEI. After removal of 9 bases from V and 3 bases from J, the junction contained 8 bases not matched to a gene. CDR3 DNA sequence: TGTGCCAGTGACACTAGCGGGAGTAATACAGATACGCAGTATTTT. This sequence encodes CASDTSGSNTDTQYF.

This chain connects TRBV10-3 to TRBJ1-1; 7 nucleotides align to TRBD1. There are 14 residues in the CDR3. Germline assignment: CDR1 ENHRY and CDR2 SYGVKD. J lost 4 bases, V lost 10 bases, and 12 bases had no gene match. CDR3 protein: CATRTGPLGTEAFF. In DNA, the CDR3 is TGTGCCACGCGGACAGGCCCCCTGGGCACTGAAGCTTTCTTT.

This clonotype came up many times. The junction departs from the called germline gene at one end, perhaps through a read error. This rearrangement joins TRBV12-3 or TRBV12-4 to TRBJ1-3, with D possibly matching TRBD1 (5 bases). This CDR3 is 12 amino acids long. CDR3 sequence (DNA): TGTGCCAGCAGCTTAGGGGAAAACACCATATATTTT. Amino acid sequence: CASSLGENTIYF.

The sample holds many counts of this clonotype. The V and J genes are TRBV28 and TRBJ2-7; 8 nucleotides match TRBD1. The CDR3 length is 14 residues. CDR1 MDHEN and CDR2 SYDVKM come from the germline V gene. V trimming: 4 bases; J trimming: 3 bases; junction bases outside the gene matches: 5. In DNA form, the CDR3 reads TGTGCCAGCAGTTACGGGACAGGACACTACGAGCAGTACTTC. This gives the protein CASSYGTGHYEQYF.

This clonotype has a count of ten or more. The chain has TRBV28 and TRBJ1-2; no clear D gene. V was shortened by 5 bases and J by 4 bases, with 14 bases between the two germline ends. In germline, CDR1 is MDHEN, CDR2 SYDVKM. This CDR3 has 14 amino acids. The CDR3 DNA follows: TGTGCCAGCAGTGAGTTCGGCAGCGGCTATGGCTACACCTTC. Protein sequence: CASSEFGSGYGYTF.

The chain uses TRBV7-8 and TRBJ1-1; D not certain. Germline values: CDR1 SGHVS, CDR2 FQNEAQ. The CDR3 spans 15 residues. Trimming removed 1 base from V and 5 bases from J, with 14 bases in between. The CDR3 DNA sequence: TGTGCCAGCAGCTTAGGAGGCGGACCTGGGACTGAAGCTTTCTTT. It specifies CASSLGGGPGTEAFF.

The rearrangement links TRBV5-1 to TRBJ2-1, with TRBD1 identical over 11 bases. The V segment lost 3 bases and the J segment 6 bases; nucleotides outside the gene matches: 5. This CDR3 is 15 amino acids long. Germline V gene sequence: CDR1 SGHRS, CDR2 YFSETQ. CDR3 loop: CASSSGQGVFNEQFF. The CDR3 nucleotides read TGCGCCAGCAGCTCGGGACAGGGGGTATTCAATGAGCAGTTCTTC.

To note about this clonotype: This sequence may be a read error, since a much larger clone differs from it by one base. The DNA for the CDR3 is TGCAGTGCTAGAGATCCACAGGGAGGCGCCTACGAGCAGTACTTC. Its translation is CSARDPQGGAYEQYF. V gene TRBV20-1 combines with J gene TRBJ2-7; possibly TRBD1 or TRBD2 for D (6 bases each). Trimming pared 0 bases from V and 2 bases from J, leaving 14 bases between. This CDR3 comprises 15 residues. Germline-derived CDR1 and CDR2 are DFQATT and SNEGSKA (reference sequence).